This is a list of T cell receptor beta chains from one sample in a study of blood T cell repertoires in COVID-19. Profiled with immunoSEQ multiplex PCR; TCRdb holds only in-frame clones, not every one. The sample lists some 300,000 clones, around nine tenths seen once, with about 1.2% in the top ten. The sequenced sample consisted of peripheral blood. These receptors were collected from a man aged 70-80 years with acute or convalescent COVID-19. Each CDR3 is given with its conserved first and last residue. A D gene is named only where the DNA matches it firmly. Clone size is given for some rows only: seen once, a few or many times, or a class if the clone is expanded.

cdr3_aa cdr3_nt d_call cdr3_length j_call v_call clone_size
CASSLGTSGALYEQYF TGTGCCAGCAGCTTGGGTACTAGCGGGGCCCTCTACGAGCAGTACTTC TRBD2 16 TRBJ2-7 TRBV5-6 -
CASSDPATTQDRVPAGANVLTF TGTGCCAGCAGTGACCCGGCGACTACCCAAGACAGGGTCCCGGCTGGGGCCAACGTCCTGACTTTC TRBD1 22 TRBJ2-6 TRBV6-4 -
CASSEIQRRGYEQYF TGCGCCAGCAGTGAAATTCAACGGAGGGGCTACGAGCAGTACTTC - 15 TRBJ2-7 TRBV10-2 -
CASSSYRVYNEQFF TGCGCCAGCAGCTCGTACAGGGTATACAATGAGCAGTTCTTC - 14 TRBJ2-1 TRBV4-1 -
CASSTIDTEAFF TGCGCCAGCAGTACTATCGACACTGAAGCTTTCTTT - 12 TRBJ1-1 TRBV23-1 -
CASTPSGSNTGELFF TGTGCCAGCACCCCTAGCGGATCGAACACCGGGGAGCTGTTTTTT TRBD2 15 TRBJ2-2 TRBV7-2 -
CASSQEGGGLYNEQFF TGCGCCAGCAGCCAAGAAGGCGGGGGCCTATACAATGAGCAGTTCTTC - 16 TRBJ2-1 TRBV4-3 -
CASSYSLLAGGSSYEQYF TGTGCCAGCAGTTACTCACTTTTAGCGGGGGGGAGCTCCTACGAGCAGTACTTC TRBD2 18 TRBJ2-7 TRBV6-2/TRBV6-3 -
CASSPRTGVSYGYTF TGTGCCAGCAGTCCTCGGACAGGGGTGAGCTATGGCTACACCTTC TRBD1 15 TRBJ1-2 TRBV28 -
CASSPDRVETQYF TGCGCCAGCAGCCCCGACAGGGTAGAGACCCAGTACTTC TRBD1 13 TRBJ2-5 TRBV5-1 -
CARILAGSYEQYF TGTGCCAGAATATTAGCGGGATCCTACGAGCAGTACTTC TRBD2 13 TRBJ2-7 TRBV5-3 -
CASSQDGHYEQYF TGCGCCAGCAGCCAAGACGGACACTACGAGCAGTACTTC - 13 TRBJ2-7 TRBV4-3 -
CASSARQGGLAFF TGTGCCAGCAGTGCCAGACAGGGGGGGTTGGCTTTCTTT TRBD1 13 TRBJ1-1 TRBV25-1 -
CASSLGVFSSTDTQYF TGCGCCAGCAGCTTAGGAGTTTTCTCTAGCACAGATACGCAGTATTTT - 16 TRBJ2-3 TRBV5-1 -
CAWSGQGGDQYF TGTGCCTGGAGCGGACAGGGAGGCGACCAGTACTTC TRBD1 12 TRBJ2-5 TRBV30 -
CATSRGDRAYEQYF TGTGCCACCAGCAGAGGGGACAGGGCTTACGAGCAGTACTTC TRBD1 14 TRBJ2-7 TRBV15 -
CASSLTGTIHPNYGYTF TGTGCCAGCAGCCTTACCGGGACTATCCACCCTAACTATGGCTACACCTTC - 17 TRBJ1-2 TRBV3-1/TRBV3-2 -
CASRGTTSGSLNEQFF TGTGCCAGCAGAGGCACCACTAGCGGGAGTTTAAATGAGCAGTTCTTC TRBD2 16 TRBJ2-1 TRBV6-6 -
CASSQDRLAGDSLFF TGTGCCAGCAGCCAAGATCGGTTAGCGGGGGATTCACTGTTTTTT - 15 TRBJ1-4 TRBV3-1/TRBV3-2 -
CAISTSPSRGQYF TGTGCCATCAGTACTAGCCCGTCGCGAGGGCAGTACTTC - 13 TRBJ2-7 TRBV10-3 few